The 27 T cell receptor beta chains below all came from one sample that was sequenced in a study of T cell repertoires in cytomegalovirus infection. TCRdb re-called the reads through MiXCR, storing one row per CDR3 protein. In the table there are around 740,000 distinct CDR3 sequences, 35% of which are singletons. The sample comprised PBMCs. These receptor sequences come from a human donor in good health (CMV status not recorded). Some clones in this sample may be carry-over from other donors' samples.

The sample holds many counts of this clonotype. The chain combines TRBV7-6 with TRBJ1-1, with 7 bases that match TRBD1. The ends lost 3 bases at V and 0 bases at J; junction bases unmatched: 4. The CDR3 loop spans 15 amino acids. Germline V gene lookup returns CDR1 SGHVS and CDR2 FNYEAQ. CDR3 coding DNA: TGTGCCAGCAGCTTGGGGACAGCCATGAACACTGAAGCTTTCTTT. It specifies CASSLGTAMNTEAFF.

This clonotype was detected only a few times. The chain combines TRBV28 with TRBJ1-2, with TRBD1 matching 7 bases. V lost 6 bases to trimming and J lost 2 bases; unmatched junction nucleotides: 9. The CDR3 has 15 residues. Germline V gene sequence: CDR1 MDHEN, CDR2 SYDVKM. The CDR3 protein is CASSTDKTGNYGYTF. The CDR3 nucleotides are TGTGCCAGCAGCACGGACAAGACAGGGAACTATGGCTACACCTTC.

The chain carries TRBV28 and TRBJ2-4; 7 bases agree with TRBD1. With V trimmed by 3 bases and J by 4 bases, 9 bases remained unmatched. The CDR3 is 16 amino acids. Germline V gene lookup returns CDR1 MDHEN and CDR2 SYDVKM. The CDR3 here is CASSFSLQGRKNIQYF. The DNA for the CDR3 is TGTGCCAGCAGTTTCTCCTTACAGGGGCGGAAAAACATTCAGTACTTC.

This clonotype has a handful of counts. The V gene is TRBV6-1, the J gene TRBJ2-5; D remains unclear. Trimming removed 3 bases at V and 4 bases at J, with 12 bases between. The V gene's germline CDR1 is MNHNS and CDR2 SASEGT. The CDR3 runs 14 residues. The DNA of the CDR3 is TGTGCCAGCAGTGAGAGTGGGCCAGCAGAGACCCAGTACTTC. Residues: CASSESGPAETQYF.

A few counts support this clonotype. J is TRBJ1-2 and V is TRBV28, with 12 positions matching TRBD1. The CDR3 spans 17 residues. Losses at the gene ends were 4 bases for V and 4 bases for J; bases not matched to a gene: 10. Germline CDR1 is MDHEN and CDR2 is SYDVKM. The CDR3 DNA reads as TGTGCCAGCAGTTCAGCCGGGACAGGGGGCGCAGGCTATGGCTACACCTTC. Translation gives CASSSAGTGGAGYGYTF.

The V and J genes are TRBV27 and TRBJ1-6; 10 bases match TRBD1. This CDR3 is built from 14 residues. The germline V gene has CDR1 MNHEY and CDR2 SMNVEV (reference sequence). V trimming: 7 bases; J trimming: 7 bases; junction bases outside the gene matches: 4. In DNA form, the CDR3 reads TGTGCCAGCACTTGGGACAGGGGCAATTCACCCCTCCACTTT. Residues: CASTWDRGNSPLHF.

The J gene is TRBJ2-1, the V gene TRBV7-2; maybe TRBD2 (7 bases). Trimming took 5 bases from V and 3 from J, leaving 32 bases between them. Germline V CDR1 and CDR2: SGHTA, FQGNSA. The CDR3 is made up of 21 amino acids. CDR3 in amino acids: CASSPRGGKGEGLPYYNEQFF. CDR3 DNA: TGTGCCAGCAGCCCCCGGGGTGGTAAGGGGGAGGGCCTCCCCTACTACAATGAGCAGTTCTTC.

This clonotype has a count of ten or more. In DNA, the CDR3 is TGTGCCAGCAGCGTCGGGACAGGGGAAAATGAAAAACTGTTTTTT. Translation: CASSVGTGENEKLFF. The V call is TRBV7-8, the J call TRBJ1-4, with 10 bases fitting TRBD1. J lost 5 bases, V lost 5 bases, and 5 bases had no gene match. This CDR3 is 15 amino acids long. Germline CDR1 reads SGHVS; CDR2 reads FQNEAQ. Variable domain in full (rest from reference TRBV7-8 and TRBJ1-4): GAGVSQSPRYKVAKRGQDVALRCDPISGHVSLFWYQQALGQGPEFLTYFQNEAQLDKSGLPSDRFFAERPEGSVSTLKIQRTQQEDSAVYLCASSVGTGENEKLFFGSGTQLSVL.

The gene calls are TRBV7-2 and TRBJ2-1, with 8 bases aligning to TRBD2. CDR1 is SGHTA, CDR2 FQGNSA, per germline. The CDR3 consists of 16 residues. J gave up 4 bases and V 5 bases, and 10 bases lay outside the gene matches. The chain's CDR3 is CASSPSPGLEYNEQFF. For the CDR3, the DNA is TGTGCCAGCAGCCCTAGTCCGGGACTAGAATACAATGAGCAGTTCTTC.

This chain connects TRBV5-1 to TRBJ1-6; no firm D call. The CDR3 contains 16 residues. The germline V gene encodes CDR1 SGHRS and CDR2 YFSETQ. The V gene lost 1 base and the J gene lost 4 bases, with 12 bases spanning the gap. CDR3 nucleotides: TGCGCCAGCAGCTTGATCGACCGCCGGTATAATTCACCCCTCCACTTT. Translation gives CASSLIDRRYNSPLHF.

The chain couples TRBV27 to TRBJ2-3, with 8 positions matching TRBD2. Trimming removed 1 base from V and 2 bases from J; junction bases left unmatched: 2. This CDR3 contains 15 residues. The germline V gene encodes CDR1 MNHEY and CDR2 SMNVEV (reference sequence). CDR3 coding DNA: TGTGCCAGCAGTTTATTAGCGGGGAACACAGATACGCAGTATTTT. It specifies CASSLLAGNTDTQYF.

Concerning this clonotype itself: In this CDR3 the conserved last residue, phenylalanine or tryptophan, is missing, so a read error is likely. The chain employs TRBV20-1 and TRBJ2-7; D gene ambiguous. V lost 3 bases to trimming and J lost 2 bases, with 20 bases between them. CDR3 length: 16 residues. CDR1 and CDR2 from the germline V gene are DFQATT and SNEGSKA (reference sequence). The CDR3 loop reads CSASPSSLARTYEQYL. In DNA form, the CDR3 reads TGCAGTGCTAGTCCTTCCTCTCTGGCCAGGACCTACGAGCAGTACTTA.

Points on this clonotype: The junction differs from germline at one of its ends, possibly a read error. This chain connects TRBV7-6 to TRBJ2-3, with 14 bases identical to TRBD2. Looked up from germline, CDR1 is SGHVS and CDR2 is FNYEAQ. The CDR3 contains 16 residues. CDR3 in amino acids: CASSPTSGGASDMQYF. For the CDR3, the DNA is TGTGCCAGCAGCCCGACTAGCGGGGGGGCATCGGATATGCAGTATTTT.

The rearrangement joins TRBV6-5 to TRBJ2-7, with D maybe TRBD1 (6 bases). The germline gives CDR1 MNHEY, CDR2 SVGAGI. Trimming stripped 1 base from V and 3 bases from J, with 19 bases between. This CDR3 has 17 amino acids. The DNA of the CDR3 is TGTGCCAGCAGTTACTGGGGATATCGGGACACCGACTACGAGCAGTACTTC. This encodes CASSYWGYRDTDYEQYF.

The chain has TRBV7-2 and TRBJ2-2; D may be TRBD1 or TRBD2 (6 bases each). The CDR3 consists of 14 residues. The germline gives CDR1 SGHTA, CDR2 FQGNSA. Trimming removed 2 bases from V and 6 bases from J, with 10 bases in between. The CDR3: CASSLWGAPGELFF. CDR3 sequence (DNA): TGTGCCAGCAGCTTATGGGGGGCCCCCGGGGAGCTGTTTTTT.

Comment on this clonotype: A much larger clone sits a single nucleotide away, making a read error possible. This chain connects TRBV7-8 to TRBJ1-2; D call uncertain. Germline CDR1 reads SGHVS; CDR2 reads FQNEAQ. This CDR3 has 17 residues. The V end lost 5 bases, the J end lost 0 bases, and 19 bases lay between the germline ends. The CDR3: CASSHLRRHHSNYGYTF. The CDR3 bases are TGTGCCAGCAGCCATTTGCGGCGGCACCACTCTAACTATGGCTACACCTTC.

The table lists this clonotype with a few counts. The genes are TRBV27 and TRBJ1-1, with D tentatively TRBD1 (6 bases). The germline V gene encodes CDR1 MNHEY and CDR2 SMNVEV (reference sequence). The V end lost 3 bases, the J end lost 6 bases, and 23 bases lay between the germline ends. This CDR3 is built from 17 residues. CDR3 in DNA: TGTGCCAGCAGTTTTCGGGGGGGCGCGGTTCTAGGGTCTGAAGCTTTCTTT. It encodes CASSFRGGAVLGSEAFF.

This clonotype was recorded a few times. The chain links TRBV27 to TRBJ2-5; no definite D call. This CDR3 is built from 11 residues. Germline CDR1 reads MNHEY; CDR2 reads SMNVEV (reference sequence). V was pared by 6 bases and J by 2 bases, with 4 bases between. The CDR3 loop reads CASRKQETQYF. The CDR3 coding sequence is TGTGCCAGCAGAAAGCAAGAGACCCAGTACTTC.

This clonotype was found many times. J is TRBJ1-4 and V is TRBV5-4, with no clear D. Trimming shortened V by 6 bases and J by 4 bases, and 13 bases separated the two germline ends. CDR3 length: 14 amino acids. Germline values: CDR1 SGHNT, CDR2 YYREEE (reference sequence). CDR3 bases: TGTGCCAGCACACATCCGGACTATAATGAAAAACTGTTTTTT. Residues: CASTHPDYNEKLFF.

In this sample, this clonotype turned up many times. The V call is TRBV28, the J call TRBJ2-7, with TRBD1 identical over 12 bases. The J segment lost 5 bases and the V segment lost 2 bases, leaving 16 bases of the junction unmatched. Looked up from germline, CDR1 is MDHEN and CDR2 is SYDVKM. There are 19 residues in the CDR3. As DNA, the CDR3 is TGTGCCAGCAGTTTAGGCTTGACACGGGACAGGGGGCTTCGGGACGAGCAGTACTTC. It translates to CASSLGLTRDRGLRDEQYF. Combining the CDR3 with reference TRBV28 and TRBJ2-7 gives the whole variable domain DVKVTQSSRYLVKRTGEKVFLECVQDMDHENMFWYRQDPGLGLRLIYFSYDVKMKEKGDIPEGYSVSREKKERFSLILESASTNQTSMYLCASSLGLTRDRGLRDEQYFGPGTRLTVT.

The V and J genes are TRBV24-1 and TRBJ2-5, with D possibly called TRBD1 or TRBD2 (8 bases each). Deletions cut 7 bases from V and 5 bases from J, with 28 bases between. The CDR3 is 18 amino acids. CDR1 is KGHDR, CDR2 SFDVKD, per germline. The CDR3 DNA sequence: TGTGCCACCAGCAACCCAGGGGGCAGGGAGGTAGCGGGGGAGACCCAGTACTTC. It yields the protein CATSNPGGREVAGETQYF.

The V call is TRBV5-4, the J call TRBJ2-7, with TRBD2 as a possible D gene (6 bases). The CDR3 extends over 12 amino acids. CDR1 is SGHNT, CDR2 YYREEE, per germline (reference sequence). Trimming cost V 4 bases and J 6 bases, with 11 bases left between them. The CDR3 sequence: CASSPLGGEQYF. The DNA for the CDR3 is TGTGCCAGCAGCCCCCTCGGGGGCGAGCAGTACTTC. The full variable domain, its missing parts supplied by reference TRBV5-4 and TRBJ2-7, is ETGVTQSPTHLIKTRGQQVTLRCSSQSGHNTVSWYQQALGQGPQFIFQYYREEENGRGNFPPRFSGLQFPNYSSELNVNALELDDSALYLCASSPLGGEQYFGPGTRLTVT.

As DNA, the CDR3 is TGTGCCAGCAGCCCGAGGGGGGCCGGGTATAGCAATCAGCCCCAGCATTTT. It encodes CASSPRGAGYSNQPQHF. J is TRBJ1-5 and V is TRBV7-9; weak D call: TRBD1 (6 bases). Germline lookup yields CDR1 SEHNR and CDR2 FQNEAQ (reference sequence). The V gene lost 5 bases and the J gene lost 0 bases, with 17 bases spanning the gap. This CDR3 is built from 17 residues.

Details on this clonotype: A read error may be the cause here, since a much bigger clone is one base away. The chain is built from TRBV5-6 and TRBJ2-2; D gene unclear. Germline lookup yields CDR1 SGHDT and CDR2 YYEEEE. Trimming shortened V by 4 bases and J by 3 bases, and 4 bases separated the two germline ends. This CDR3 is 12 amino acids long. CDR3 in DNA: TGTGCCAGCAGCGCCGACACCGGGGAGCTGTTTTTT. Translated, it gives CASSADTGELFF.

This clonotype has just a few counts. In nucleotides, the CDR3 is TGTGCCAGTAGTATGGAACAGAGGTCCTACAATGAGCAGTTCTTC. Its protein is CASSMEQRSYNEQFF. The chain couples TRBV19 to TRBJ2-1, with unresolved D. CDR1 and CDR2 from the germline V gene are LNHDA and SQIVND (reference sequence). This CDR3 contains 15 residues. Trimming shortened V by 3 bases and J by 1 base, and 10 bases separated the two germline ends.

In its sample, this clonotype was seen a few times. The V gene is TRBV20-1, the J gene TRBJ2-6, with D possibly TRBD2 on 7 matching bases. V gave up 0 bases and J gave up 2 bases, with 17 bases separating them. The CDR3 totals 18 residues. Germline-derived CDR1 and CDR2 are DFQATT and SNEGSKA (reference sequence). For the CDR3, the DNA is TGCAGTGCTAGAGATTGGGGGCGGGGGATCACTGGGGCCAACGTCCTGACTTTC. This translates into CSARDWGRGITGANVLTF.

This clonotype has more than one count but fewer than ten. The rearrangement links TRBV7-6 to TRBJ1-4; no firm D call. CDR1 and CDR2 (germline): SGHVS, FNYEAQ. CDR3 size: 14 residues. Trimming took off 5 bases at V and 8 bases at J, with 15 bases between the two ends. The CDR3 region has the DNA TGTGCCAGCAGCCTTACATGGAGCGGCGAAAAACTGTTTTTT. It encodes CASSLTWSGEKLFF.